This T cell receptor beta chain was identified in a study of blood T cell repertoires in COVID-19. Clones were sequenced by immunoSEQ multiplex PCR, and TCRdb holds only the in-frame ones, with some missing. The sample includes roughly 230,000 clones, about 88% seen only once; the top ten take more than 1.5%. Germline CDR1 reads LNHDA; CDR2 reads SQIVND (reference sequence). CDR3 length: 15 residues. Trimming cost V 3 bases and J 2 bases; bases outside gene matches: 4. Sample: peripheral blood. The chain joins TRBV19 to TRBJ2-7; 10 positions match TRBD2. This receptor was identified in a man aged 70 or older with acute or convalescent COVID-19. DNA of the CDR3: TGTGCCAGTAGTATCTCGGGACTAGCGCCCTACGAGCAGTACTTC. It encodes CASSISGLAPYEQYF.